The source of this T cell receptor (beta chain) is a study of cytomegalovirus exposure and HLA in healthy donors. The PCR contained 60 Vbeta and 13 Jbeta primers. TCRdb keeps only in-frame clones here, not all; method: immunoSEQ multiplex PCR. The profile shows some 120,000 clones, 15% of them singletons. Concerning this clone itself: The same CDR3 arises from other DNA sequences in this sample as well.

This clonotype was sampled from a woman aged 18-35 years in good health and CMV-seronegative. The specimen sequenced was PBMCs.

The CDR3 DNA reads as TGCGCCAGCAGCTTGGGGTCCCTACCTTACGAAAAACTGTTTTTT. Amino acids: CASSLGSLPYEKLFF. The V call is TRBV5-1, the J call TRBJ1-4; D ambiguous. With 0 bases removed from V and 8 bases from J, the gap between germline ends came to 14 bases. The CDR3 loop spans 15 amino acids. Germline values: CDR1 SGHRS, CDR2 YFSETQ.